This TCR beta chain originates from a study of STAT3 mutations in large granular lymphocyte leukemia. With regard to this clone: Its antigen is not identified.

Findings of the study overall: At least one immunodominant TCR beta clonotype appeared in every T-cell large granular lymphocyte leukemia patient. Clonal expansion was inferred from samples taken at other timepoints.

Produced via immunoSEQ multiplex PCR; TCRdb's table is partial and in-frame only. The sample has 9,400 or so clones, more than 75% seen once. There are 13 residues in the CDR3. Germline V CDR1 and CDR2: SGHNT, YENEEA. Trimming removed 3 bases at V and 1 base at J, with 6 bases between. Sequencing input: peripheral blood mononuclear cells. This TCR was sampled from an older man with T-cell large granular lymphocyte leukemia. Some clones in this sample may be carry-over from other donors' samples. The V gene is TRBV11-3, the J gene TRBJ1-1; unclear D gene. CDR3 bases: TGTGCCAGCAGCTTTTCCCGGAACACTGAAGCTTTCTTT. Translated: CASSFSRNTEAFF.